This T cell receptor beta chain is from a study of cytomegalovirus exposure and HLA in healthy donors (dated by TCRdb to 2016 to 2017). Turning to the overall study: An earlier analysis of approximately 640 of the donors reported more than 250 Gb of sequence data and approximately 110 million unique TCR beta sequences from around 200 million T cells. An early release that covered some 630 HLA-typed donors contained approximately 300 gigabases of sequencing data and about 84 million unique TCR sequences. The genetic ancestry cluster associated with self-reported Caucasian donors included 81% of the roughly 410 genotyped donors. The aim of the study was to test whether cataloging public T cell receptors could identify signatures of past pathogen exposure. The study used immunosequencing to profile the T cell repertoires of several hundred subjects and linked those repertoires to cytomegalovirus serostatus. In addition to the first cohort of roughly 670 subjects, a separate validation cohort of around 110 different subjects was used. High-throughput TCR immunosequencing, statistical association of individual TCRs with disease status, and machine learning were combined to predict cytomegalovirus infection status. To study patterns of TCR occurrence, a later analysis re-analyzed previously published TCR beta repertoires from just over 650 donors and added high-resolution HLA genotyping. In the later analysis, no new phenotypic data were used to find candidate immune exposures; instead, reliance was placed on TCR beta sequences and their occurrence across donors. In an earlier analysis of more than 550 of the donors, high-throughput TCR beta sequencing was used to judge whether each TCR beta V gene segment behaved as functional or pseudogenic. Alongside the repertoire data, information on donor age, sex, ethnicity and CMV serostatus was compiled. Genome-wide SNP genotypes for about 60% of the 666 donors were used in a later genetic analysis, which treated that subset as a discovery cohort. All discovery cohort repertoires had been generated using a single sequencing platform. HLA typing covered class I and class II loci at four-digit resolution. Typing coverage differed by locus: A, B, C, DRB1 and DQB1 were typed in roughly 620-640 donors, DQA1 in 500 to 550, DPA1 in around 600, and DPB1 in 400 to 490. Roughly five DR-DQ haplotypes were treated as single units for association and clustering because of strong linkage in the cohort. Among around 400 genotyped donors of the cohort, an average of roughly 240,000 unique TCR beta nucleotide sequences were sequenced per donor, 15% to 20% of them non-productive. Results the study describes overall, beyond this receptor: Compared with equally common non-associated chains, HLA-associated TCR beta chains in a later analysis were more clonally expanded and had lower generation probabilities. Linkage disequilibrium might explain the correlated functional status among segregating V segments, but an unknown experimental factor could not be excluded. CMV serostatus was the only immune exposure information available for the cohort. The authors suggested that the approach could potentially be generalized to other disease states and immunological phenotypes. In a later analysis, 16,951 TCR beta sequences were associated with specific HLA alleles at a false discovery rate of 0.05. Broadly in line with IMGT annotations, most TCR beta V segments showed up in productive rearrangements about 90% or about 30% of the time in an earlier analysis of several hundred of the donors. A further reported finding was that TCR beta sequences accurately predicted the HLA-A and HLA-B alleles for most subjects in the first cohort. A cluster of highly shared sequence variants was judged likely to represent a technical artifact of the sequencing pipeline. A later analysis reported that several top co-occurrence clusters appeared linked to parvovirus B19, influenza, CMV and Epstein-Barr virus. According to a later genetic analysis, donors in an Asian-associated ancestry cluster had fewer N-insertions in productive TCRs than the approximately 700-donor mean. Some 15 rarely observed V segments, including chromosome 9 orphons, were excluded from the earlier analysis of almost 600 of the donors because counts were too low. A total of around 150 TCR beta chains were listed by the study as associated with cytomegalovirus. In a later genetic analysis, a missense DCLRE1C variant was associated with V-gene and J-gene trimming of TCR beta chains, and the association was replicated in an independent cohort. In this cohort, only TCR beta chains were sequenced, and detectable features were limited by the absence of alpha or paired-chain data. Assigning TCR associations to individual alleles was difficult when HLA alleles, especially DR and DQ, strongly co-occurred. Because HLA typing was missing for some donors at each locus, association tests included only the typed subset. Some IMGT-functional V segments, including TRBV6-2 and TRBV6-3, could not be told apart with the 87-base-pair reads, so those segments were excluded. A later analysis found that most CMV-associated TCR beta chains appeared HLA-restricted, with HLA associations seemingly driven largely by CMV exposure. In both the original and validation cohorts, the classifier was reported to diagnose cytomegalovirus status with high specificity and sensitivity. The presence/absence analyses assumed that sequencing depth was roughly uniform across donors, and that assumption may not be true. Three of the identified cytomegalovirus-associated TCR beta chains were confirmed in vitro to be specific for cytomegalovirus antigens. Across donors, most TCR sequences were observed very rarely, whereas some public TCRs were present in many individuals. According to a later analysis, TCR association rates differed among HLA loci, with DRB1 alleles showing the most associated TCRs and HLA-C alleles showing the fewest.

Library construction relied on the immunoSEQ multiplex PCR assay. For the multiplex PCR, a mixture combining 60 forward primers for TCR Vbeta segments and 13 reverse primers for TCR Jbeta segments was used. The CDR3 region of rearranged TCR beta genes was amplified from genomic DNA with a multiplex PCR assay. Amplified TCR beta libraries were sequenced as 87-base-pair reads on the Illumina HiSeq System. In the source study's methods: In a later analysis, some 80 million unique TCR beta chains were counted across the 650 to 700 repertoires, and roughly 11 million of these chains were shared by at least two donors. Raw reads were error-corrected and collapsed into unique sequences with a nearest-neighbor algorithm that merged closely related sequences to remove PCR and sequencing errors. V, D and J gene segments were assigned by aligning CDR3 sequences to IMGT reference sequences. For a sequence to be retained, a match of at least six nucleotides to both a V gene segment and a J gene segment was required. Rearrangements were classified as productive when the CDR3 lacked stop codons and remained in frame with V and J, and all other rearrangements were classified as non-productive. CDR3 was defined by IMGT convention, running from the second conserved V-encoded cysteine to the conserved J-encoded phenylalanine. Sequences without an unambiguous match to a single V gene segment were excluded from the earlier analysis of about 640 of the donors. An earlier analysis of about 590 of the donors classified V segments as functional when productive rearrangements were above 56.7% and as segregating when the standard deviation between donors was above 5%. A statistical classification framework was built to diagnose cytomegalovirus status from the catalog of TCR beta chain sequences. In a later analysis, TCR nucleotide sequences were compared against IMGT/GENE-DB human TR gene sequences so that V and J genes could be assigned. The TCRdist pipeline was used in a later analysis to assign CDR3 sequences and most-parsimonious VDJ recombination scenarios. In a later analysis, each TCR beta chain was defined by its CDR3 amino acid sequence together with its V-gene family, and reads without a unique V-gene family were excluded. In a later analysis, approximately 640 highly shared, low-generation-probability nucleotide sequences were removed to address suspected cross-contamination and a sequencing artifact. For each public chain, a later analysis derived a clonal expansion index from normalized ranks of inferred template counts within each repertoire. In a later analysis, generation probabilities were computed using a VDJ recombination model fitted to out-of-frame rearrangements, and the results were checked against IGoR. In a later analysis, hypergeometric tests were used to score TCR-TCR, TCR-HLA and TCR-CMV co-occurrence, with a repertoire-size bias correction applied to TCR pairs. A later analysis estimated false discovery rates by permuting HLA or CMV assignments 20 times. In a later analysis, co-occurring TCRs were grouped using DBSCAN, with TCRdist sequence similarity added in when clustering inside HLA-allele-positive subsets. For co-occurrence clustering, repertoires with fewer than 30,000 or more than 120,000 public chains were excluded, along with four to six repertoires with anomalous nucleotide sharing. TCRdb provides this immuneACCESS table in a form limited to in-frame rearrangements. Some clones are lacking; in checked studies, under half of them reflect an unresolved V gene, and why the rest are absent is not known. That table supplies the V and J calls and clone size; D and trimming were determined from the DNA. This sample comprises approximately 61,000 clones, 75% to 85% of them detected only once. The ten most abundant clones make up around 54% of the sample.

On this clone: Its antigen is not yet known. Base qualities are not recorded, but no much larger clone differs from it by a single base.

Trimming leaves V shorter by 3 bases and J shorter by 0 bases, with the junction holding 2 bases beyond the gene matches. Per the germline V gene (reference sequence), LNHDA is the CDR1 and SQIVND is the CDR2. Inclusive of the bounding cysteine and phenylalanine, the CDR3 is 15 residues long. Only the CDR3 DNA is retained, 45 bases long and in frame from the first base. The cohort was made up of under 800 healthy bone marrow donors. All cohort members were sampled while nominally healthy, although unrecorded immune exposures were likely present. The donor was CMV seropositive and was included in the group of 290 or so seropositive cohort members. A peripheral blood sample was collected from each donor, and TCR beta sequencing was performed on peripheral blood mononuclear cells. Genomic DNA was extracted from the blood cell samples with the Qiagen DNeasy Blood Extraction Kit.

The specimen was PBMCs. The sequence was collected from a man aged 45-65 years in good health and CMV-seropositive. The rearranged chain carries TRBV19 and TRBJ2-1, with 7 junctional bases fitting TRBD1. The sequenced DNA is TGTGCCAGTAGTATCTCAGGGGGCTCCTACAATGAGCAGTTCTTC. It is translated as CASSISGGSYNEQFF.